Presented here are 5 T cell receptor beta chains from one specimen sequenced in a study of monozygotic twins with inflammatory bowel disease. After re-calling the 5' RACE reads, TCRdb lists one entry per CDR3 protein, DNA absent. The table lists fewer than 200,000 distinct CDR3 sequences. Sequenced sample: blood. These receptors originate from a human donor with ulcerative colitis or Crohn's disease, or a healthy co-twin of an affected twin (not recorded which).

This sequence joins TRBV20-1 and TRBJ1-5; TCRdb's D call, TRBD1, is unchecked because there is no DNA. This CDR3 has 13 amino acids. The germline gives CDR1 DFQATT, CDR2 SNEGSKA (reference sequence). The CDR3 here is CSAAAGVSQPQHF.

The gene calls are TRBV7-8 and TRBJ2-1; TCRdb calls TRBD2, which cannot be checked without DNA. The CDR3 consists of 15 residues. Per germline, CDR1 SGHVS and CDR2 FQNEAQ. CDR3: CASSSDGRWVNEQFF.

CDR3 in amino acids: CASSLGPGTKPPLSYNEQFF. J is TRBJ2-1 and V is TRBV21-1; there is no DNA to check the TCRdb D call of TRBD1. TRBV21-1 is a pseudogene. The CDR3 covers 20 residues.

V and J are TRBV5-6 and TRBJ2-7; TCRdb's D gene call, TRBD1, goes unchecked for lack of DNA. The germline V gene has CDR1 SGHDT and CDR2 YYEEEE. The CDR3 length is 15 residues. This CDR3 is CASSLVPGGRYEQYF.

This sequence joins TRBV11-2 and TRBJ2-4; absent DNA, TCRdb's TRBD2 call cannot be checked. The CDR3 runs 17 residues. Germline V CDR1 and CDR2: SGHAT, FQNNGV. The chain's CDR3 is CASSLAGLYLAKNMQYF. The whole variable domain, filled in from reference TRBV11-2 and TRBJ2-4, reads EAGVAQSPRYKIIEKRQSVAFWCNPISGHATLYWYQQILGQGPKLLIQFQNNGVVDDSQLPKDRFSAERLKGVDSTLKIQPAKLEDSAVYLCASSLAGLYLAKNMQYFGAGTRLSVL.